This T cell receptor beta chain was sequenced in a study of early T cells in non-severe SARS-CoV-2 infection (dated by TCRdb to 2020 to 2022). Regarding the research as a whole: Because TCR sequencing was done on bulk RNA from unsorted whole blood, the alpha and beta chains could not be paired. Points the paper makes about the study in general: VDJdb matching was skewed toward anti-spike CD8 responses and likely underestimated virus-specific expansions by missing private and CD4 specificities.

This clonotype was seen a few times. Its antigen is not yet known. Within one base of it there is no much larger clone, and no base qualities were kept. A case-control design nested within a healthcare worker cohort in London, UK, was used, with weekly nasopharyngeal swab PCR tests and blood sampling performed. Between 23 and 31 March 2020, the week of the UK lockdown, healthcare workers were enrolled and then followed up weekly for as long as 16 weeks. Libraries were constructed by 5' RACE. Instrument used: NextSeq 500. To correct for sequencing error and PCR bias, the TCR library protocol tagged individual cDNA molecules with unique molecular identifiers. TCR alpha and beta chains were both sequenced, and the abundances of alpha and beta sequences in each sample were closely correlated with each other. As for the authors' bioinformatics: V gene, J gene and CDR3 annotation of TCR sequences was performed with Decombinator V4. Expanded TCRs were defined as changing significantly between any two time points under a Poisson model with p below 0.0001. Abundances of TCRs were expressed as counts per million after normalisation to the total number of TCRs sequenced in each sample. MAIT TCRs were defined by TRAV1-2 paired with TRAJ12, TRAJ20 or TRAJ33, and iNKT TCRs by TRAV10 paired with TRAJ18. VDJdb, accessed 1 November 2021, was searched for CMV, EBV and SARS-CoV-2 annotated TCRs, with TCRs annotated for multiple antigens excluded. The raw public data were reprocessed by TCRdb itself: fastp quality trimming at Q25, MiXCR clonotype calling, in-frame beta chains only. Rows with one shared CDR3 protein collapse into an entry with the most common genes and DNA. TCRdb, not the authors, supplied the V and J calls. The sample table shows around 21,000 distinct CDR3 sequences, and approximately 5.7% are seen once. The top ten hold roughly 15% of the sample.

The CDR3, from cysteine to phenylalanine, totals 14 residues. Only the CDR3 portion is preserved as DNA: 42 bases, with reading frame beginning at the first base. V is clipped by 3 bases and J by 5 bases, and the sequence between their germline boundaries is 13 bases long. CDR1 and CDR2 (KGHSH, LQKENI) derive from the germline V gene. The sequencing used whole blood, collected at baseline. Recombination linked TRBV18 to TRBJ2-5, with the D gene uncertain. The sequence was collected from an adult who was a healthcare worker with PCR-confirmed SARS-CoV-2 infection or an uninfected control (not recorded which). CDR3 loop: CASSPPGVSETQYF. In nucleotides, the sequence is TGTGCCAGCTCACCGCCTGGGGTTAGTGAGACCCAGTACTTC.